Shown below are 18 T cell receptor beta chains from a single sample sequenced in a study of blood T cell repertoires in COVID-19. Method: immunoSEQ multiplex PCR; TCRdb's copy keeps in-frame clones and lacks some. This table holds 650,000 to 800,000 clones, about 87% found once. Material for sequencing was peripheral blood. Source of these receptors: a woman between 18 and 29 years old with acute or convalescent COVID-19.

The gene calls are TRBV6-5 and TRBJ1-1; a possible D gene is TRBD1 (5 bases). The germline V and J ends were trimmed by 2 bases and 7 bases, with 11 bases remaining between them. CDR3 size: 13 residues. Per germline, CDR1 MNHEY and CDR2 SVGAGI. The CDR3 reads CASSYRQGGEAFF. The CDR3 DNA reads as TGTGCCAGCAGTTACAGGCAGGGTGGTGAAGCTTTCTTT.

The chain is built from TRBV20-1 and TRBJ1-1; no clear D. V dropped 3 bases and J dropped 0 bases, with 8 bases sitting between them. This CDR3 comprises 13 residues. Germline assignment: CDR1 DFQATT and CDR2 SNEGSKA (reference sequence). The CDR3 protein is CSASQVLNTEAFF. The CDR3 region has the DNA TGCAGTGCTAGTCAGGTTTTGAACACTGAAGCTTTCTTT.

This rearrangement joins TRBV19 to TRBJ1-1; D perhaps matches TRBD1 (6 bases). The CDR3 consists of 15 residues. V shed 3 bases and J shed 1 base, with 12 bases lying between them. In germline, CDR1 is LNHDA, CDR2 SQIVND (reference sequence). The CDR3 spells CASSISRTENTEAFF. For the CDR3, the DNA is TGTGCCAGTAGTATCTCCCGGACAGAGAACACTGAAGCTTTCTTT.

This clone showed up just a few times. V is TRBV11-2 and J is TRBJ1-5; maybe TRBD1 (6 bases). The CDR3 runs to 15 residues. Germline loops: CDR1 SGHAT, CDR2 FQNNGV. Deletions cut 1 base from V and 2 bases from J, with 9 bases between. DNA for the CDR3: TGTGCCAGCAGCTTAGCATCAGGGGGCAATCAGCCCCAGCATTTT. Translated, it gives CASSLASGGNQPQHF.

This chain's CDR3 is CASSVGGAYGTEAFF. The CDR3 bases are TGTGCCAGCAGCGTAGGTGGGGCTTACGGCACTGAAGCTTTCTTT. The chain recombines TRBV9 with TRBJ1-1; possibly TRBD1 for D (5 bases). Germline lookup yields CDR1 SGDLS and CDR2 YYNGEE. The CDR3 contains 15 residues. The V and J ends lost 0 bases and 4 bases respectively, with 13 bases between them.

V usage is TRBV6-5 and J usage is TRBJ1-1; possibly TRBD1 for D (5 bases). The germline V gene encodes CDR1 MNHEY and CDR2 SVGAGI. The V and J ends lost 2 bases and 1 base respectively, with 8 bases between them. This CDR3 comprises 14 residues. The CDR3 loop reads CASSYRGGNTEAFF. The CDR3 DNA reads as TGTGCCAGCAGTTACAGGGGTGGGAACACTGAAGCTTTCTTT.

This clone occurred once. This chain joins TRBV12-5 and TRBJ1-4; TRBD1 is a possible D gene (6 bases). From germline, CDR1 is LGHNT and CDR2 FRNRAP. The CDR3 has 15 residues. V was shortened by 3 bases and J by 7 bases, with 15 bases between the two germline ends. The CDR3 sequence is CASGFRRGLSEKLFF. The CDR3 DNA reads TGTGCTAGTGGTTTTCGCAGGGGATTAAGTGAAAAACTGTTTTTT.

The rearrangement joins TRBV5-1 to TRBJ2-3; 12 bases are shared with TRBD1. Unmatched junction bases numbered 5, after V lost 3 bases and J lost 6 bases. This CDR3 has 15 residues. From germline, CDR1 is SGHRS and CDR2 YFSETQ. The CDR3, as DNA: TGCGCCAGCAGCTACGGGACAGGGGGCATCGATACGCAGTATTTT. Translating gives CASSYGTGGIDTQYF. The whole variable domain, remainder taken from reference TRBV5-1 and TRBJ2-3, is KAGVTQTPRYLIKTRGQQVTLSCSPISGHRSVSWYQQTPGQGLQFLFEYFSETQRNKGNFPGRFSGRQFSNSRSEMNVSTLELGDSALYLCASSYGTGGIDTQYFGPGTRLTVL.

The chain couples TRBV11-2 to TRBJ1-1, with a possible D match to TRBD1 (5 bases). Looked up from germline, CDR1 is SGHAT and CDR2 is FQNNGV. The germline V and J ends were trimmed by 3 bases and 4 bases, with 12 bases remaining between them. This CDR3 has 14 residues. The CDR3 loop is CASSFRWGGTEAFF. The DNA of the CDR3 is TGTGCCAGCAGCTTCCGATGGGGGGGCACTGAAGCTTTCTTT.

This chain uses TRBV6-6 with TRBJ2-2; a weak D match, TRBD1 (6 bases). CDR1 is MNHNY, CDR2 SVGAGI, per germline (reference sequence). The V gene lost 6 bases and the J gene lost 4 bases, with 15 bases spanning the gap. The CDR3 runs to 15 residues. CDR3 sequence (DNA): TGTGCCAGCAGGAACCAGGGGTCAGGCACCGGGGAGCTGTTTTTT. It specifies CASRNQGSGTGELFF.

The V gene is TRBV21-1, the J gene TRBJ1-2; the DNA was not compared with TRBD1, the D call given in the table. TRBV21-1 counts as a pseudogene. This CDR3 has 19 amino acids. The chain's CDR3 is CASSTDRGWNCSTGYGYTF. DNA of the CDR3: TGTGCCAGCAGCACCGACAGGGGGTGGAATTGTAGTACGGGTTATGGCTACACCTTC.

This clone has a handful of counts. This chain connects TRBV6-2 or TRBV6-3 to TRBJ1-2, with D unresolved. V lost 5 bases, J lost 12 bases, and 16 bases lay in between. The CDR3 has 12 amino acids. Germline assignment: CDR1 MNHEY and CDR2 SVGEGT. CDR3 bases: TGTGCCAGCAGTCCCACCACAGCTGCAAACACCTTC. Its protein is CASSPTTAANTF.

This chain uses TRBV29-1 with TRBJ1-4, with 7 nucleotides matching TRBD1. Per germline, CDR1 SQVTM and CDR2 ANQGSEA. The V and J ends lost 7 bases and 3 bases, in that order; junction bases with no gene match: 8. The CDR3 is 14 amino acids. In DNA form, the CDR3 reads TGCAGCGCTACCAGGGGGTCGTCTAATGAAAAACTGTTTTTT. This encodes CSATRGSSNEKLFF.

The rearrangement links TRBV5-6 to TRBJ1-1; D gene uncertain. With 5 bases removed from V and 4 bases from J, the gap between germline ends came to 9 bases. This CDR3 contains 12 residues. Germline CDR1 is SGHDT and CDR2 is YYEEEE. CDR3 loop: CASRGSATEAFF. CDR3 bases: TGTGCCAGCAGAGGGAGTGCCACTGAAGCTTTCTTT.

This chain connects TRBV5-4 to TRBJ2-4; possible D gene TRBD1, 6 bases. CDR1 SGHNT and CDR2 YYREEE come from the germline V gene (reference sequence). The CDR3 is 17 amino acids. Between the trimmed V and J ends, which lost 0 bases and 10 bases, there was a span of 23 bases. The CDR3 coding sequence is TGTGCCAGCAGCTTGGATAATCGGACAGTACCTCTCGGGATTCAGTACTTC. It yields the protein CASSLDNRTVPLGIQYF.

J is TRBJ1-2 and V is TRBV4-1; tentatively, D is TRBD1 (6 bases). This CDR3 contains 16 residues. V shed 0 bases and J shed 8 bases, with 19 bases lying between them. Germline CDR1 reads MGHRA; CDR2 reads YSYEKL. The CDR3 DNA is TGCGCCAGCAGCCAAGATAAAAGACGGGGGGCAGTAGGCTACACCTTC. This gives the protein CASSQDKRRGAVGYTF.

The gene calls are TRBV21-1 and TRBJ1-4. TRBV21-1 is classified as a pseudogene. The CDR3 is 13 residues long. Written as DNA, the CDR3 is TGTGCCAGCAGCCCCGGAGGCAATGAAAAACTGTTTTTT. Protein product: CASSPGGNEKLFF.

This chain uses TRBV7-2 with TRBJ1-1; 9 bases fit TRBD1. CDR3 length: 17 residues. Germline V gene lookup returns CDR1 SGHTA and CDR2 FQGNSA. With V trimmed by 6 bases and J by 0 bases, 11 bases remained unmatched. The CDR3 DNA reads TGTGCCAGCAGGAGGTGGGACAGGGCGACTATGAACACTGAAGCTTTCTTT. This translates into CASRRWDRATMNTEAFF.